This T cell receptor beta chain came from a study of early T cells in non-severe SARS-CoV-2 infection (dated by TCRdb to the early 2020s). General notes on the study: Bulk RNA from unsorted whole blood was used for TCR sequencing, so alpha and beta chains could not be paired.

The library was obtained by 5' RACE. The sequencing machine was a NextSeq 500. The TCR library protocol attached unique molecular identifiers to individual cDNA molecules to correct for sequencing error and PCR bias. Sequencing covered both TCR alpha and beta chains, and within each sample the abundances of alpha and beta sequences were tightly co-correlated. As for the original processing: Decombinator V4 was used to perform V gene, J gene and CDR3 annotation of TCR sequences. TCRs were defined as expanded if a significant change between any two time points was detected under a Poisson model with p below 0.0001. TCR abundances were normalised to the total number of TCRs sequenced per sample and were expressed as counts per million. TRAV1-2 paired with TRAJ12, TRAJ20 or TRAJ33 defined MAIT TCRs, while TRAV10 paired with TRAJ18 defined iNKT TCRs. VDJdb, accessed 1 November 2021, was searched for CMV, EBV and SARS-CoV-2 annotated TCRs, with TCRs annotated for multiple antigens excluded. TCRdb handled the public reads itself, with Q25 trimming in fastp and clone calling in MiXCR, and kept productive beta chains. CDR3 protein duplicates are merged, each entry listing the most common genes and DNA. TCRdb, not the authors, supplied the V and J calls. The sample records around 34,000 distinct CDR3 sequences, about 5% of which are singletons. About 16% of the sample goes to the ten largest clones.

As to this clonotype: It has no known antigen specificity. There are no base qualities to consult, and no much larger clone falls within one base.

This was a case-control study nested in a cohort of healthcare workers in London, UK, who had nasopharyngeal swab PCR tests and blood samples taken every week. Healthcare workers were recruited during the week of the UK lockdown, between 23 and 31 March 2020, and followed weekly for up to roughly 15 weeks. From the germline V gene, CDR1 is MNHEY and CDR2 is SVGEGT. The CDR3 holds 15 amino acids from the cysteine to the phenylalanine. Left in the record is the CDR3 DNA by itself, 45 bases read in frame from the first base. V trim: 6 bases; J trim: 4 bases; unmatched bases: 5. Broad study findings and their caveats: VDJdb matching was skewed toward anti-spike CD8 responses, so virus-specific expansions were likely underestimated and private and CD4 specificities were missed.

The clonotype was recovered from an adult who was a healthcare worker with PCR-confirmed SARS-CoV-2 infection or an uninfected control (not recorded which). Sequenced input: whole blood. The chain is made from TRBV6-2 or TRBV6-3 and TRBJ2-1; TRBD2 agrees with 11 junctional bases. Here the CDR3 is given as CASSPSGGPYNEQFF. In nucleotides, the sequence is TGTGCCAGCAGCCCTAGCGGGGGGCCTTACAATGAGCAGTTCTTC.